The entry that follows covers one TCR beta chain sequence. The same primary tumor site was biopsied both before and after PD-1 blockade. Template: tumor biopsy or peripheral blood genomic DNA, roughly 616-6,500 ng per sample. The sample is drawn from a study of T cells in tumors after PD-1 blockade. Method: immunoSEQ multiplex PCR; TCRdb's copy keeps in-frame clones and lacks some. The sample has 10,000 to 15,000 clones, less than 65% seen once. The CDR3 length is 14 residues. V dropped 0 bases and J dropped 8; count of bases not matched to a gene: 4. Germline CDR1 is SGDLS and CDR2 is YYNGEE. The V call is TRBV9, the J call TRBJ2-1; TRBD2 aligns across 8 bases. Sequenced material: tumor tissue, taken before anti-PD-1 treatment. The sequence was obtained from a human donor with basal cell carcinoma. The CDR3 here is CASSVGAGGHEQFF. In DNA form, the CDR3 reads TGTGCCAGCAGCGTAGGGGCGGGGGGCCATGAGCAGTTCTTC. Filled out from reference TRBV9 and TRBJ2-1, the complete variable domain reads DSGVTQTPKHLITATGQRVTLRCSPRSGDLSVYWYQQSLDQGLQFLIQYYNGEERAKGNILERFSAQQFPDLHSELNLSSLELGDSALYFCASSVGAGGHEQFFGPGTRLTVL.